One and the same sample provided the 8 T cell receptor beta chains below, sequenced in a study of CD8 T cells in ankylosing spondylitis. Points from the study as a whole: One TCR beta motif, made up of roughly 8 highly homologous variants, appeared characteristic of ankylosing spondylitis blood.

TCRdb re-called the 5' RACE reads through MiXCR, storing one row per CDR3 protein. The data show hundreds of thousands of distinct CDR3 sequences, roughly 26% seen once. Their recognized antigens are unknown. The sample comprised blood, either unsorted or a sorted T cell fraction (not recorded which). The receptors shown here come from a male donor with ankylosing spondylitis.

The chain links TRBV24-1 to TRBJ2-3; 11 nucleotides agree with TRBD2. The V gene end was trimmed by 9 bases and the J gene end by 14 bases; junction bases not matched to a gene: 18. The CDR3 totals 15 residues. CDR1 and CDR2 from the germline V gene are KGHDR and SFDVKD. The CDR3 nucleotides are TGTGCCACCGCATATAGCGGGAGGGCTCCGATTTCGCTGTATTTT. Its protein is CATAYSGRAPISLYF.

This clonotype was counted only a few times. This rearrangement joins TRBV20-1 to TRBJ2-1; 7 nucleotides match TRBD2. The V gene's germline CDR1 is DFQATT and CDR2 SNEGSKA (reference sequence). The CDR3 totals 15 residues. Trimming at V came to 5 bases and at J to 5 bases, leaving 12 bases not matched to a gene. CDR3 loop: CSAGGGTSQNNEQFF. CDR3 in DNA: TGCAGTGCTGGGGGGGGGACTTCCCAGAACAATGAGCAGTTCTTC.

In its sample, this clonotype was seen a few times. The chain is built from TRBV11-1 and TRBJ2-1; 9 bases fit TRBD1. Germline assignment: CDR1 SGHAT and CDR2 FQDESV (reference sequence). Trimming removed 5 bases from V and 3 bases from J; junction bases left unmatched: 17. This CDR3 contains 19 residues. CDR3 in amino acids: CASSPAITGQGKIYNEQFF. The CDR3 DNA reads TGTGCCAGCAGCCCGGCAATCACGGGACAGGGAAAGATCTACAATGAGCAGTTCTTC.

V gene TRBV9 combines with J gene TRBJ1-6, with D possibly TRBD1 on 5 matching bases. V was pared by 0 bases and J by 9 bases, with 10 bases between. Germline V gene sequence: CDR1 SGDLS, CDR2 YYNGEE. The CDR3 is made up of 14 amino acids. The CDR3 spells CASSVEWGGSPLHF. The CDR3 region has the DNA TGTGCCAGCAGCGTAGAATGGGGCGGTTCACCCCTCCACTTT.

This clonotype was detected only a few times. V usage is TRBV20-1 and J usage is TRBJ2-4, with TRBD1 identical over 7 bases. This CDR3 has 12 amino acids. Unmatched junction bases numbered 7, after V lost 6 bases and J lost 8 bases. CDR1 is DFQATT, CDR2 SNEGSKA, per germline (reference sequence). Here the CDR3 reads CSARTGVDIQYF. CDR3 coding DNA: TGCAGTGCGCGAACAGGGGTGGACATTCAGTACTTC.

This clonotype was recorded a few times. The CDR3 region is CASSPGSGISPLHF. The DNA for the CDR3 is TGCGCCAGCAGCCCAGGCTCTGGGATTTCACCCCTCCACTTT. This rearrangement joins TRBV5-1 to TRBJ1-6; D remains unclear. This CDR3 has 14 residues. Looked up from germline, CDR1 is SGHRS and CDR2 is YFSETQ. V was pared by 4 bases and J by 9 bases, with 14 bases between.

The chain's CDR3 is CASSIGDSYNEQFF. The DNA of the CDR3 is TGTGCCAGTAGTATAGGGGACTCCTACAATGAGCAGTTCTTC. The chain links TRBV19 to TRBJ2-1; D is uncertain. Trimming left V 1 base short and J 0 bases short, with 4 bases between. CDR1 and CDR2 (germline): LNHDA, SQIVND (reference sequence). The CDR3 totals 14 residues.

This clonotype was observed a few times. V and J are TRBV20-1 and TRBJ2-1; tentatively, D is TRBD2 (5 bases). V lost 2 bases to trimming and J lost 6 bases, with 17 bases between them. The germline CDR1 and CDR2 sequences are DFQATT and SNEGSKA (reference sequence). The CDR3 loop spans 15 amino acids. The DNA for the CDR3 is TGCAGTGCTAGAAGGACCGCAAGCCTAGCCAATGAGCAGTTCTTC. It specifies CSARRTASLANEQFF.